The 11 T cell receptor beta chains below come from one sample, sequenced in a study of blood T cell repertoires in COVID-19. Profiling relied on immunoSEQ multiplex PCR, and the TCRdb table lists in-frame clones only, not all of them. The table shows about 71,000 clones, with roughly 83% occurring only once. Sequenced material: peripheral blood. All receptors come from a man aged 25 to 40 with COVID-19, enrolled during active disease.

This clone was seen once. The chain recombines TRBV24-1 with TRBJ1-5; D possibly corresponds to TRBD1 (6 bases). Germline CDR1 is KGHDR and CDR2 is SFDVKD. Trimming left V 5 bases short and J 2 bases short, with 9 bases between. This CDR3 contains 14 residues. This CDR3 reads CATSAAGGNQPQHF. Here the CDR3 DNA reads TGTGCCACCAGTGCGGCAGGGGGCAATCAGCCCCAGCATTTT.

In nucleotides, the CDR3 is TGTGCCAGCAGCAAGGGGGGGAACCAAGAGACCCAGTACTTC. This sequence encodes CASSKGGNQETQYF. This sequence joins TRBV9 and TRBJ2-5; weak D call: TRBD2 (7 bases). In germline, CDR1 is SGDLS, CDR2 YYNGEE. V shed 4 bases and J shed 0 bases, with 10 bases lying between them. CDR3 size: 14 residues.

This chain connects TRBV30 to TRBJ1-2, with 9 bases aligning to TRBD1. The CDR3 length is 13 residues. V dropped 5 bases and J dropped 8; count of bases not matched to a gene: 9. Germline values: CDR1 GTSNPN, CDR2 SVGIG (reference sequence). The CDR3 nucleotides read TGTGCCTGGGACCCCGGGACAGGGACAGGCTACACCTTC. This codes for CAWDPGTGTGYTF.

CDR3 protein: CASSEGSGETQYF. For the CDR3, the DNA is TGTGCCAGCAGTGAAGGGAGTGGGGAGACCCAGTACTTC. J is TRBJ2-5 and V is TRBV6-1; D not certain. Germline V gene sequence: CDR1 MNHNS, CDR2 SASEGT. The CDR3 extends over 13 amino acids. The V gene lost 1 base and the J gene lost 5 bases, with 8 bases spanning the gap.

This clone was seen just once. V is TRBV29-1 and J is TRBJ1-2; maybe TRBD1 (6 bases). Germline values: CDR1 SQVTM, CDR2 ANQGSEA. Trimming left V 5 bases short and J 5 bases short, with 12 bases between. This CDR3 contains 12 residues. The CDR3 nucleotides read TGCAGCGTTTTACATACAGGGTATGGCTACACCTTC. It specifies CSVLHTGYGYTF.

The chain carries TRBV4-3 and TRBJ1-2, with D perhaps matching TRBD1 (5 bases). From germline, CDR1 is LGHNA and CDR2 YSLEER. V was pared by 4 bases and J by 4 bases, with 16 bases between. This CDR3 spans 15 amino acids. Here the CDR3 DNA reads TGCGCCAGCAGCCCTTCTCTCGGACACCTCTATGGCTACACCTTC. Its translation: CASSPSLGHLYGYTF.

This chain connects TRBV4-2 to TRBJ2-2; possibly TRBD1 for D (6 bases). There are 15 residues in the CDR3. The V end lost 1 base, the J end lost 0 bases, and 6 bases lay between the germline ends. CDR1 is LGHNA, CDR2 YNFKEQ, per germline. The CDR3: CASSQGDTNTGELFF. The CDR3 DNA follows: TGTGCCAGCAGCCAAGGGGACACGAACACCGGGGAGCTGTTTTTT.

The CDR3 DNA follows: TGTGCCTGGACCTTGGATACCGGGAGCCGGCACACTGAAGCTTTCTTT. It encodes CAWTLDTGSRHTEAFF. J is TRBJ1-1 and V is TRBV30; D remains ambiguous. CDR1 is GTSNPN and CDR2 is SVGIG in the germline V gene (reference sequence). The CDR3 extends over 16 amino acids. V lost 4 bases and J lost 3, with 21 bases in between.

This chain uses TRBV11-1 with TRBJ1-1; no firm D call. Trimming took 5 bases from V and 0 from J, leaving 10 bases between them. The germline V gene encodes CDR1 SGHAT and CDR2 FQDESV (reference sequence). The CDR3 is made up of 14 amino acids. The DNA of the CDR3 is TGTGCCAGCAGCCCCGGGAGCTTGAACACTGAAGCTTTCTTT. This translates into CASSPGSLNTEAFF.

The chain is built from TRBV29-1 and TRBJ2-6, with a weak D call TRBD1 (5 bases). Germline V lookup: CDR1 SQVTM, CDR2 ANQGSEA. The CDR3 covers 16 residues. V shed 5 bases and J shed 0 bases, with 14 bases lying between them. CDR3 loop: CSVSFGQTSGANVLTF. For the CDR3, the DNA is TGCAGCGTTAGCTTCGGACAAACCTCTGGGGCCAACGTCCTGACTTTC.

CDR3 coding DNA: TGTGCCAGCAGGACTAGCGGGAGTCAAAACGAGCAGTACTTC. Protein sequence: CASRTSGSQNEQYF. V usage is TRBV7-2 and J usage is TRBJ2-7, with 12 bases aligning to TRBD2. CDR1 and CDR2 from the germline V gene are SGHTA and FQGNSA. V lost 6 bases and J lost 5; bases outside the gene matches: 5. This CDR3 contains 14 residues.